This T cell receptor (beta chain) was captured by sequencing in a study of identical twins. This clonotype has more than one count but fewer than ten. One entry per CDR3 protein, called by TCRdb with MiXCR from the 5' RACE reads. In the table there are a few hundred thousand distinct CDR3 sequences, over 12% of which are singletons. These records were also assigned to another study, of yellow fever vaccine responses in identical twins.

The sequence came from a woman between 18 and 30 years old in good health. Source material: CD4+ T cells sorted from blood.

Written as DNA, the CDR3 is TGCAGCGTCCACCTACAGAGAGACAGGGGGCGAGATACGCAGTATTTT. Protein: CSVHLQRDRGRDTQYF. The chain employs TRBV29-1 and TRBJ2-3; 10 bases align to TRBD1. This CDR3 has 16 amino acids. The V segment lost 6 bases and the J segment 5 bases; nucleotides outside the gene matches: 14. Germline values: CDR1 SQVTM, CDR2 ANQGSEA.